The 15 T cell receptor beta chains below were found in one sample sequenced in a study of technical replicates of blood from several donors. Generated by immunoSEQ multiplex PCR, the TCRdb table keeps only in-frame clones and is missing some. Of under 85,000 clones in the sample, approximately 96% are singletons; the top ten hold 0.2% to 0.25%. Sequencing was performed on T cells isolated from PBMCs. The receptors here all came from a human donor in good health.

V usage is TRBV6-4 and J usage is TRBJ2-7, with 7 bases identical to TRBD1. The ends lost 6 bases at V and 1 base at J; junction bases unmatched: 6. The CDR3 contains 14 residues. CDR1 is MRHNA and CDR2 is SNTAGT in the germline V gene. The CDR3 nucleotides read TGTGCCAGCAGCCGGGACAGCGGTTCCTACGAGCAGTACTTC. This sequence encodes CASSRDSGSYEQYF.

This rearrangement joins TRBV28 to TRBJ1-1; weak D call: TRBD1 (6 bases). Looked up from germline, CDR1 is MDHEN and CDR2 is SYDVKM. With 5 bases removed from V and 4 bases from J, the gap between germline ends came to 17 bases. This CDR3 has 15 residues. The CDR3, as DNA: TGTGCCAGCAGTCCCTCAGGGGAAGGGAGCACTGAAGCTTTCTTT. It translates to CASSPSGEGSTEAFF.

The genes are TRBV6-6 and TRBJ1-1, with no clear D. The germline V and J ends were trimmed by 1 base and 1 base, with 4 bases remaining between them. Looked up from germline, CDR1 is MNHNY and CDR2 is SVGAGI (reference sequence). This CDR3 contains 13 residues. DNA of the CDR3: TGTGCCAGCAGTTACTTGGCGAACACTGAAGCTTTCTTT. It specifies CASSYLANTEAFF.

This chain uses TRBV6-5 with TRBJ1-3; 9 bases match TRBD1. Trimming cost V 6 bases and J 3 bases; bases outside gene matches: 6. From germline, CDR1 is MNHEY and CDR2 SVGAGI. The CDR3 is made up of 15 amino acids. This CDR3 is CASSLDRGFGNTIYF. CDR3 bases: TGTGCCAGCAGCCTGGACAGGGGCTTTGGAAACACCATATATTTT.

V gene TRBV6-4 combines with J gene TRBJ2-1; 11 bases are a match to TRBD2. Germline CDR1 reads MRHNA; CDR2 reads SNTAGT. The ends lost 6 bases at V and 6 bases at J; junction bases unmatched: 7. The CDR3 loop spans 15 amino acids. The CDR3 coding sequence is TGTGCCAGCAGCCTTAGCGGGGGGGCCGGCAATGAGCAGTTCTTC. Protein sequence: CASSLSGGAGNEQFF.

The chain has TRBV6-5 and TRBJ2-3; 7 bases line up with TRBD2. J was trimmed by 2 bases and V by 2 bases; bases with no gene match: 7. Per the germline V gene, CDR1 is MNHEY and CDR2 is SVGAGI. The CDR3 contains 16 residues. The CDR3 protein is CASSYDAAGLTDTQYF. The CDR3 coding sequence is TGTGCCAGCAGTTACGATGCAGCGGGGCTCACAGATACGCAGTATTTT.

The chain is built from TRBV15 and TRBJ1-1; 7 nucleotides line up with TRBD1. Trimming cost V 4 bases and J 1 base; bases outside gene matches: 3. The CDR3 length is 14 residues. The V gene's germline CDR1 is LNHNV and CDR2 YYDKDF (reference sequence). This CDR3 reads CATSINRGNTEAFF. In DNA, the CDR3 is TGTGCCACCAGCATAAACAGGGGGAACACTGAAGCTTTCTTT. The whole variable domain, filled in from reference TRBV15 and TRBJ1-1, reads DAMVIQNPRYQVTQFGKPVTLSCSQTLNHNVMYWYQQKSSQAPKLLFHYYDKDFNNEADTPDNFQSRRPNTSFCFLDIRSPGLGDTAMYLCATSINRGNTEAFFGQGTRLTVV.

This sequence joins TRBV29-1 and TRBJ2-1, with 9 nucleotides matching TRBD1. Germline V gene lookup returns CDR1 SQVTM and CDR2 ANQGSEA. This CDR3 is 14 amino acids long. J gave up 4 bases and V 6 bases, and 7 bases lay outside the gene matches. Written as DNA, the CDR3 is TGCAGCGTCCCACACAGGGGGCAGTACAATGAGCAGTTCTTC. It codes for CSVPHRGQYNEQFF.

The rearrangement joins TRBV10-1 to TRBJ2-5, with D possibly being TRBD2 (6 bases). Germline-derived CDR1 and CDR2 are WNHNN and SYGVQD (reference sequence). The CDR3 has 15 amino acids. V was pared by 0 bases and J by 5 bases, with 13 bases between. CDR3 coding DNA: TGCGCCAGCAGTGAGTCGACCCGGGGGACGGAGACCCAGTACTTC. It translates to CASSESTRGTETQYF.

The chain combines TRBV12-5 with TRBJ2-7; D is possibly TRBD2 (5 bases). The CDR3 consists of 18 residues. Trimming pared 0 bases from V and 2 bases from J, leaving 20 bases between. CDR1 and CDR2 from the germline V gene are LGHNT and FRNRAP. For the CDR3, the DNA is TGTGCTAGTGGTTTGGTCGATGCTTATGGAGCGGCCCCCTACGAGCAGTACTTC. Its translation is CASGLVDAYGAAPYEQYF.

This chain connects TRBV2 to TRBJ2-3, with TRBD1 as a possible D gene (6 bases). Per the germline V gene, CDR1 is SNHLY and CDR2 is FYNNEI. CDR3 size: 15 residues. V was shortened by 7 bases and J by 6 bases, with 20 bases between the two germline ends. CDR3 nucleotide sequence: TGTGCCAGCATCCAGGGACATCAGCGACCCGATACGCAGTATTTT. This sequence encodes CASIQGHQRPDTQYF.

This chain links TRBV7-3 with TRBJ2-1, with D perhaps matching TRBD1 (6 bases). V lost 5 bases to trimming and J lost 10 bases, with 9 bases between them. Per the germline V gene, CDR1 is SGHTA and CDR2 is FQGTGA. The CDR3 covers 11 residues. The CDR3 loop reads CASSIGQEQFF. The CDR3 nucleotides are TGTGCCAGCAGCATTGGACAGGAGCAGTTCTTC.

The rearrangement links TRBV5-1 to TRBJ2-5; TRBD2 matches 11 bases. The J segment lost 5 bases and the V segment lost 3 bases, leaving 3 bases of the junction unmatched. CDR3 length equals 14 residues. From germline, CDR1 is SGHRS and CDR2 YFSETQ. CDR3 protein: CASSSTSGVETQYF. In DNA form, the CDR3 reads TGCGCCAGCAGCTCGACTAGCGGGGTGGAGACCCAGTACTTC. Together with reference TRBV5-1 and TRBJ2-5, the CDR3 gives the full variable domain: KAGVTQTPRYLIKTRGQQVTLSCSPISGHRSVSWYQQTPGQGLQFLFEYFSETQRNKGNFPGRFSGRQFSNSRSEMNVSTLELGDSALYLCASSSTSGVETQYFGPGTRLLVL.

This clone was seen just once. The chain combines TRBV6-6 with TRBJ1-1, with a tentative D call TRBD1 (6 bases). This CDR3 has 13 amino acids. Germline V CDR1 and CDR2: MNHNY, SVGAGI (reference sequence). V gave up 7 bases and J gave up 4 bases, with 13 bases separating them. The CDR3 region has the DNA TGTGCCAGCACCTGGGGGGGCCCCACTGAAGCTTTCTTT. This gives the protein CASTWGGPTEAFF.

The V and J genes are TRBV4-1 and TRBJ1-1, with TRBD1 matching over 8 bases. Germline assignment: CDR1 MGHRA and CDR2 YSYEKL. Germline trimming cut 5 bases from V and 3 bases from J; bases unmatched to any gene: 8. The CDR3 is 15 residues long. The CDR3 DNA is TGCGCCAGCAGCTACAGACAGGGGACTTACACTGAAGCTTTCTTT. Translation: CASSYRQGTYTEAFF.